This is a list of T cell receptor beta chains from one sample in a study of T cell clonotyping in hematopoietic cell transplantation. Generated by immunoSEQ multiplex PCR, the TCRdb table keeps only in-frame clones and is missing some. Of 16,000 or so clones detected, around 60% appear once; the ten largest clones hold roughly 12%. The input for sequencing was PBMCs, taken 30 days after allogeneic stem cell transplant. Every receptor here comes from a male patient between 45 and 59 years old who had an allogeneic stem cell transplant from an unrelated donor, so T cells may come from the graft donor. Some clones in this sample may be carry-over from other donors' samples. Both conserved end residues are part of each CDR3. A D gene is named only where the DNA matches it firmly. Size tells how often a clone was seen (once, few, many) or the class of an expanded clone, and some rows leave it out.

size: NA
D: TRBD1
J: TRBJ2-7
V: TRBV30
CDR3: CAWAGTGSSYEQYF
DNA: TGTGCCTGGGCCGGGACAGGGAGCTCTTACGAGCAGTACTTC

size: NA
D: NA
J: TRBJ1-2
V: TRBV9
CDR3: CASSVSQGYGYGYTF
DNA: TGTGCCAGCAGCGTATCCCAAGGGTACGGCTATGGCTACACCTTC

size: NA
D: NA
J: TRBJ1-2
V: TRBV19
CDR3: CASSGWTGPHGYAF
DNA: TGTGCCAGTAGTGGCTGGACTGGGCCCCATGGCTACGCCTTC

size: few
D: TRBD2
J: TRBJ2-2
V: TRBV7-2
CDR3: CASSLVGVAGDQSTGELFF
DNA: TGTGCCAGCAGCTTAGTTGGAGTAGCGGGGGACCAAAGCACCGGGGAGCTGTTTTTT

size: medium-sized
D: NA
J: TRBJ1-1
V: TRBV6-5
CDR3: CASSYPNTEAFF
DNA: TGTGCCAGCAGTTACCCCAACACTGAAGCTTTCTTT

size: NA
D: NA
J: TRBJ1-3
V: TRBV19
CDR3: CASSIDTGSGNTIYF
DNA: TGTGCCAGTAGTATAGATACAGGGTCCGGAAACACCATATATTTT

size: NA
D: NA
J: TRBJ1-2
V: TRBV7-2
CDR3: CASSLALGEGGGYTF
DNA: TGTGCCAGCAGCTTAGCGCTCGGCGAGGGCGGGGGCTACACCTTC

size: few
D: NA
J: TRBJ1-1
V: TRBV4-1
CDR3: CASSQVLTGAIAFF
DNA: TGCGCCAGCAGCCAAGTGCTGACAGGTGCTATCGCTTTCTTT

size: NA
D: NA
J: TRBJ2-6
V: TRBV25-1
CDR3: CASSAATTGQSRANVLTF
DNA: TGTGCCAGCAGTGCGGCGACAACTGGACAAAGTCGGGCCAACGTCCTGACTTTC

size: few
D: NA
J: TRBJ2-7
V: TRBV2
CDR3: CASGDAYEQYF
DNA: TGTGCCAGCGGGGACGCCTACGAGCAGTACTTC

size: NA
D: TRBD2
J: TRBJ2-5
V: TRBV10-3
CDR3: CATNSGTSGRNREETQYF
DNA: TGTGCCACGAACTCCGGGACTAGCGGGAGAAACCGAGAAGAGACCCAGTACTTC

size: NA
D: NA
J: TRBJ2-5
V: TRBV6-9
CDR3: CASSYAPKETQYF
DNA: TGTGCCAGCAGTTACGCCCCGAAAGAGACCCAGTACTTC

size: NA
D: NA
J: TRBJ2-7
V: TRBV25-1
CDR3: CASTGQNSAYEQYF
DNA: TGTGCCAGCACCGGACAGAATTCCGCCTACGAGCAGTACTTC

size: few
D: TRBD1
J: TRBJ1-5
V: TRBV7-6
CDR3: CASSFGQGAGQPQHF
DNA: TGTGCCAGCAGCTTTGGACAGGGGGCTGGTCAGCCCCAGCATTTT

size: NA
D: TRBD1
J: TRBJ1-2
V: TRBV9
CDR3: CASSVDRAGYTF
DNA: TGTGCCAGCAGCGTTGACAGGGCTGGCTACACCTTC

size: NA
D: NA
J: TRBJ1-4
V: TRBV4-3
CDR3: CASSQSQGMEGKLFF
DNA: TGCGCCAGCAGCCAGTCCCAGGGTATGGAAGGAAAACTGTTTTTT

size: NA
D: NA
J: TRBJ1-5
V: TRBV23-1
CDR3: CASSPHQPQHF
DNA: TGCGCCAGCAGTCCCCATCAGCCCCAGCATTTT

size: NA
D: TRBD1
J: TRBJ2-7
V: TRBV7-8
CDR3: CASSPWGQGASYEQYF
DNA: TGTGCCAGCAGCCCCTGGGGGCAGGGGGCGTCCTACGAGCAGTACTTC

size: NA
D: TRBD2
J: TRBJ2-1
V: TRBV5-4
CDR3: CASSLLADSYNEQFF
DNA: TGTGCCAGCAGCTTACTAGCGGACTCCTACAATGAGCAGTTCTTC

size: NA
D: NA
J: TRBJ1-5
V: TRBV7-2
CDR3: CASSSSGQPQHF
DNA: TGTGCCAGCAGCTCCAGTGGCCAGCCCCAGCATTTT

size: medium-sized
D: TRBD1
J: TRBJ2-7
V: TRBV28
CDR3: CAASGTDPYEQYF
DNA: TGTGCCGCTTCCGGGACAGACCCTTACGAGCAGTACTTC

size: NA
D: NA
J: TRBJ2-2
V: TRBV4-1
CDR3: CASSRGQKGRPGELFF
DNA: TGCGCCAGCAGCCGAGGACAGAAAGGGCGGCCCGGGGAGCTGTTTTTT

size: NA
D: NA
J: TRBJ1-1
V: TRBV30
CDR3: CAWAQGGNTEAFF
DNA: TGTGCCTGGGCCCAGGGCGGGAACACTGAAGCTTTCTTT

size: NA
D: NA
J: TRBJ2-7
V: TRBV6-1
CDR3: CASSEGGRRDEQYF
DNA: TGTGCCAGCAGTGAAGGGGGGCGCCGGGACGAGCAGTACTTC

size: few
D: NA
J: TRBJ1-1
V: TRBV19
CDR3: CASNQGLNTEAFF
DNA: TGTGCCAGTAACCAGGGCTTGAACACTGAAGCTTTCTTT

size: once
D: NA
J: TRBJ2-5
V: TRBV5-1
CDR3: CASSLGGREETQYF
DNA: TGCGCCAGCAGCTTGGGGGGGCGCGAAGAGACCCAGTACTTC

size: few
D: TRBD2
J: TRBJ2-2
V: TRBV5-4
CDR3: CASSSTSANTGELFF
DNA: TGTGCCAGCAGCTCTACTAGCGCGAACACCGGGGAGCTGTTCTTT

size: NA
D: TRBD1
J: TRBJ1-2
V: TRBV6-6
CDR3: CASSPRDRNPYGYTF
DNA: TGTGCCAGCAGTCCTCGGGACAGAAACCCCTATGGCTACACCTTC

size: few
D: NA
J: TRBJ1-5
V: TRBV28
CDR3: CASSFNTGHRQPQHF
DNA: TGTGCCAGCAGTTTTAACACAGGGCATCGGCAGCCCCAGCATTTT

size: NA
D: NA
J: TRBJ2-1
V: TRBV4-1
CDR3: CASSQEVVSTYNEQFF
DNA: TGCGCCAGCAGCCAAGAGGTAGTTAGCACTTACAATGAGCAGTTCTTC

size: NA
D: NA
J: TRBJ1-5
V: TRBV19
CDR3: CARGSGARQPQHF
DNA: TGTGCCAGAGGATCAGGGGCCCGGCAGCCCCAGCATTTT

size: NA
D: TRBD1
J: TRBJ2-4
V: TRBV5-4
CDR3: CASSYRDREKNIQYF
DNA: TGTGCCAGCAGCTACCGGGACAGGGAGAAAAACATTCAGTACTTC

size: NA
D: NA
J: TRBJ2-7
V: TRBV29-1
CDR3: CSTSQGTVYEQYF
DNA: TGCAGCACCTCGCAGGGGACGGTATACGAGCAGTACTTC

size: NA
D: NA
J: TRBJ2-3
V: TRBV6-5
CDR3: CASSPSLASHTQYF
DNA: TGTGCCAGCAGCCCCTCCCTAGCTAGTCATACGCAGTATTTT

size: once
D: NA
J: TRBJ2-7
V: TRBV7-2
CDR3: CASSRDGRLYEQYF
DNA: TGTGCCAGCAGCCGGGACGGGAGACTTTACGAGCAGTACTTC

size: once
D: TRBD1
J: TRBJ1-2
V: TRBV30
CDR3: CAWSRGTGDGYTF
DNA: TGTGCCTGGAGTCGTGGGACAGGGGATGGCTACACCTTC

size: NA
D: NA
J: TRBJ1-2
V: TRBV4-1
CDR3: CASSQEGAYTF
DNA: TGCGCCAGCAGCCAAGAAGGGGCGTACACCTTC

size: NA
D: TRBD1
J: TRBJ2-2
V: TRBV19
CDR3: CASSTRQGIKSGELFF
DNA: TGTGCCAGTAGTACCAGACAGGGAATCAAGTCCGGGGAGCTGTTTTTT

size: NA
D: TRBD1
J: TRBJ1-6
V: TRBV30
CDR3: CAWTRDRAYNSPLHF
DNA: TGTGCCTGGACCAGGGACAGGGCTTATAATTCACCCCTCCACTTT

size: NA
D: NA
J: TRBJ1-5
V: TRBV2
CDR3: CASMGGPNQPQHF
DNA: TGTGCCAGCATGGGGGGGCCCAATCAGCCCCAGCATTTT

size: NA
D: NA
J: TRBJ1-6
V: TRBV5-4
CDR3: CASSLGARLEGHGALHF
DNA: TGTGCCAGCAGCTTGGGGGCGCGGTTAGAGGGCCACGGGGCCCTCCACTTT

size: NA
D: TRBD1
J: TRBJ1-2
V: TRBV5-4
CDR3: CASSPTTGVGYGYTF
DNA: TGTGCCAGCAGCCCAACGACAGGGGTTGGCTATGGCTACACCTTC

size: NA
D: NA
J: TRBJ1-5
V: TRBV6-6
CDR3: CASSFPEDSNQPQHF
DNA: TGTGCCAGCAGTTTTCCCGAGGATAGCAATCAGCCCCAGCATTTT

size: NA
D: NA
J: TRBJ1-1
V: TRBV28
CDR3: CASSSRADTEAFF
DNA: TGTGCCAGCAGTTCTAGGGCGGACACTGAAGCTTTCTTT

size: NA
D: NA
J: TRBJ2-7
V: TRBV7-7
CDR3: CASSLEAGSYEQYF
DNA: TGTGCTAGCAGCTTAGAGGCCGGTTCCTACGAGCAGTACTTC

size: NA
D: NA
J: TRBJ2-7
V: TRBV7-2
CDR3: CASSLEGGYEQYF
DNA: TGTGCCAGCAGCTTAGAAGGGGGCTACGAGCAGTACTTC

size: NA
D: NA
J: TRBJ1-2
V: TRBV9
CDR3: CASSGNRGNYGYTF
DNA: TGTGCCAGCAGCGGGAACCGGGGTAACTATGGCTACACCTTC

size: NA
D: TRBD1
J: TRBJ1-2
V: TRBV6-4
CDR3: CASSAGTAGHGYTF
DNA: TGTGCCAGCAGTGCGGGGACAGCCGGCCATGGCTACACCTTC

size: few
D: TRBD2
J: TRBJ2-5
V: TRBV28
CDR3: CASSYRGEETQYF
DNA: TGTGCCAGCAGTTACCGGGGGGAAGAGACCCAGTACTTC

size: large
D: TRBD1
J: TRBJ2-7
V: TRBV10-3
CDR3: CAIGQGSPPPLEQYF
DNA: TGTGCCATAGGACAGGGTTCTCCCCCGCCTCTCGAGCAGTACTTC

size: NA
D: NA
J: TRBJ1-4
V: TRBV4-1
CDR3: CASSQVQTGWDEKLFF
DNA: TGCGCCAGCAGCCAAGTTCAGACAGGTTGGGATGAAAAACTGTTTTTT

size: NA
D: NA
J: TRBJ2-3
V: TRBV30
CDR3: CAWRVDRGTDTQYF
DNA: TGTGCCTGGAGAGTCGACCGGGGCACAGATACGCAGTATTTT

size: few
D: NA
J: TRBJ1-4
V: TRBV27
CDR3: CASSFGQANEKLFF
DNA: TGTGCCAGCAGTTTCGGGCAGGCTAATGAAAAACTGTTTTTT

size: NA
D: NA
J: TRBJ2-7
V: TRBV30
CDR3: CAWSSRTTYEQYF
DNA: TGTGCCTGGAGTTCCAGGACTACCTACGAGCAGTACTTC

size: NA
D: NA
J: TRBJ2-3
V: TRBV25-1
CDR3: CASTSSGTSTDTQYF
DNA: TGTGCCAGCACTTCTTCCGGCACCTCCACAGATACGCAGTATTTT

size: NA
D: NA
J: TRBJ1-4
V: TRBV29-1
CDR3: CSVGGATNEKLFF
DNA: TGCAGCGTTGGGGGGGCAACTAATGAAAAACTGTTTTTT

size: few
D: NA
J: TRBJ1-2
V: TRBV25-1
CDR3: CASSERGMNGYTF
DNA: TGTGCCAGCAGTGAGAGGGGGATGAATGGCTACACCTTC

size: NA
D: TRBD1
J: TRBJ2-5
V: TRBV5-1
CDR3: CASSAAGGEETQYF
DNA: TGCGCCAGCAGCGCAGCAGGGGGCGAAGAGACCCAGTACTTC

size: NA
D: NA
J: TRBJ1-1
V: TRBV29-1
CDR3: CSVGGRNTEAFF
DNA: TGCAGCGTTGGGGGGAGGAACACTGAAGCTTTCTTT

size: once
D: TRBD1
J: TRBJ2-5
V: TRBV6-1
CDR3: CASSERQGTQETQYF
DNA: TGTGCCAGCAGTGAAAGACAGGGTACGCAAGAGACCCAGTACTTC